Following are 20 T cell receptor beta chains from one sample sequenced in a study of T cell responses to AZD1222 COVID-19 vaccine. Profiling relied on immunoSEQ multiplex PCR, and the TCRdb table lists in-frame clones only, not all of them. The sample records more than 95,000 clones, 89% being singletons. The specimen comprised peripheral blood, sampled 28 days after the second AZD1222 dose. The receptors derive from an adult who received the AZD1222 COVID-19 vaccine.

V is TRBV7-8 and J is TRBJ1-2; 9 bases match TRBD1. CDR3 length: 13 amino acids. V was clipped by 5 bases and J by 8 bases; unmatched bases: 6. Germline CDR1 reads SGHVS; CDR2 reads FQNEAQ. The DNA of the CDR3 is TGTGCCAGCAGCCGGGACAGGGAAGGAGGCTACACCTTC. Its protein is CASSRDREGGYTF.

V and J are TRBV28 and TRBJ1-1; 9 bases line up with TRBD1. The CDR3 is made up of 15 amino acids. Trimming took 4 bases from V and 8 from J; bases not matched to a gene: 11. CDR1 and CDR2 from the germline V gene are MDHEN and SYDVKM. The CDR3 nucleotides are TGTGCCAGCAGTTCCCCCGGGACAGGGTCCCGAGAAGCTTTCTTT. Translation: CASSSPGTGSREAFF.

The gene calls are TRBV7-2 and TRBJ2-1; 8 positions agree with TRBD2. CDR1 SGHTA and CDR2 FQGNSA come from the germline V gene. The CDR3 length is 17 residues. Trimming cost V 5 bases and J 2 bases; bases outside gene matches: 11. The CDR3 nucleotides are TGTGCCAGCAGCCCCATGGGTAGCGGGATTACCTACAATGAGCAGTTCTTC. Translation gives CASSPMGSGITYNEQFF.

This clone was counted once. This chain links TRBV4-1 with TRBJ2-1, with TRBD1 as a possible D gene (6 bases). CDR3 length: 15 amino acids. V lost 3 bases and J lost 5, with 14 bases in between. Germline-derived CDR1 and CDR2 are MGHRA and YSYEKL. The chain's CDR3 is CASSHFGQRHNEQFF. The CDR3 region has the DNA TGCGCCAGCAGCCATTTCGGACAGCGACACAATGAGCAGTTCTTC.

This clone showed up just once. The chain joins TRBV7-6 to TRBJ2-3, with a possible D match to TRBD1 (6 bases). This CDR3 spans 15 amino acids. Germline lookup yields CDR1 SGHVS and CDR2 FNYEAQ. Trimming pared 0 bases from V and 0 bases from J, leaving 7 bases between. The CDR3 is CASSLAGGSTDTQYF. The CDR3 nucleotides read TGTGCCAGCAGCTTAGCAGGGGGTAGCACAGATACGCAGTATTTT.

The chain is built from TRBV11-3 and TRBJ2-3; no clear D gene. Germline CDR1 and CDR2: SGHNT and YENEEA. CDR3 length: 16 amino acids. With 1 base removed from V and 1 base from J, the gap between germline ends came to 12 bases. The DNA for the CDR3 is TGTGCCAGCAGCTTAGGGCACCACGGCGGCACAGATACGCAGTATTTT. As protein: CASSLGHHGGTDTQYF. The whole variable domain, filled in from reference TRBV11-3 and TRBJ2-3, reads EAGVVQSPRYKIIEKKQPVAFWCNPISGHNTLYWYLQNLGQGPELLIRYENEEAVDDSQLPKDRFSAERLKGVDSTLKIQPAELGDSAVYLCASSLGHHGGTDTQYFGPGTRLTVL.

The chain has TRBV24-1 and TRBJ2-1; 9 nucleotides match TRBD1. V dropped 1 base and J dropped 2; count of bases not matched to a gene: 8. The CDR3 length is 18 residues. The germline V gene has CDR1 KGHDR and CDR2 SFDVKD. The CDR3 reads CATSDFVGTGGPYNEQFF. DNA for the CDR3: TGTGCCACCAGTGATTTCGTGGGAACAGGGGGCCCCTACAATGAGCAGTTCTTC.

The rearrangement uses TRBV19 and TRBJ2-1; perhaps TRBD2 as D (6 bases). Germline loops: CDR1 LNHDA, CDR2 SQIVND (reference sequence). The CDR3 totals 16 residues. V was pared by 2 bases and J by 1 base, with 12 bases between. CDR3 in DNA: TGTGCCAGTAGTATACGGGGGAGGCAGTCCTACAATGAGCAGTTCTTC. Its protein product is CASSIRGRQSYNEQFF. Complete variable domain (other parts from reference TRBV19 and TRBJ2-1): DGGITQSPKYLFRKEGQNVTLSCEQNLNHDAMYWYRQDPGQGLRLIYYSQIVNDFQKGDIAEGYSVSREKKESFPLTVTSAQKNPTAFYLCASSIRGRQSYNEQFFGPGTRLTVL.

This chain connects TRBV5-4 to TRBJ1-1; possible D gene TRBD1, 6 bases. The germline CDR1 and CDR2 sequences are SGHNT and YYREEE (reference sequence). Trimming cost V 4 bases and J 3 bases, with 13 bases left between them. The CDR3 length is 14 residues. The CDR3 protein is CASSRGPSHTEAFF. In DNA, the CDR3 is TGTGCCAGCAGCCGGGGGCCAAGTCACACTGAAGCTTTCTTT. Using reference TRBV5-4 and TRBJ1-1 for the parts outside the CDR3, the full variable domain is ETGVTQSPTHLIKTRGQQVTLRCSSQSGHNTVSWYQQALGQGPQFIFQYYREEENGRGNFPPRFSGLQFPNYSSELNVNALELDDSALYLCASSRGPSHTEAFFGQGTRLTVV.

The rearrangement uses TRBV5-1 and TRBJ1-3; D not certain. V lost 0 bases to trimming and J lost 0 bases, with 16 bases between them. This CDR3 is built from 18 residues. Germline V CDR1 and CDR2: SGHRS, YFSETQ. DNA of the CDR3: TGCGCCAGCAGCTTGGTATTAGTGGGGAGCTCCTCTGGAAACACCATATATTTT. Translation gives CASSLVLVGSSSGNTIYF.

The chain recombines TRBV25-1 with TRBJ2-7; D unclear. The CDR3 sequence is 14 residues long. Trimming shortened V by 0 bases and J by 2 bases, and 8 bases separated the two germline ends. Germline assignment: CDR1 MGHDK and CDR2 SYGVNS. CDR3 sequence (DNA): TGTGCCAGCAGTGAATATGGACGGCCCTACGAGCAGTACTTC. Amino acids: CASSEYGRPYEQYF.

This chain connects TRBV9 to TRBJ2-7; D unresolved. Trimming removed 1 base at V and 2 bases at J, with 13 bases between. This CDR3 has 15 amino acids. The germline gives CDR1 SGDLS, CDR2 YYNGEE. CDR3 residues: CASSVFLTITYEQYF. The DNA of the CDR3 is TGTGCCAGCAGCGTATTTCTCACCATAACCTACGAGCAGTACTTC.

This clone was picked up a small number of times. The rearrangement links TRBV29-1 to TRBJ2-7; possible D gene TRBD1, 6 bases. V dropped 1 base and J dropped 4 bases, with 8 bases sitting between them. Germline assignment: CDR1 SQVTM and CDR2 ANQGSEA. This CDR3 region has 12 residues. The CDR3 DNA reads TGCAGCGTTGAAGTACAGGGATACGAGCAGTACTTC. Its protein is CSVEVQGYEQYF.

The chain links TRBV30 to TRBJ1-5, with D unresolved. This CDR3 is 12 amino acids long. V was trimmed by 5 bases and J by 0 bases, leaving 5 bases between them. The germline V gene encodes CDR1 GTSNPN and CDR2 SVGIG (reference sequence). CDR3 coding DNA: TGTGCCTGGGGTTATAGCAATCAGCCCCAGCATTTT. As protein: CAWGYSNQPQHF.

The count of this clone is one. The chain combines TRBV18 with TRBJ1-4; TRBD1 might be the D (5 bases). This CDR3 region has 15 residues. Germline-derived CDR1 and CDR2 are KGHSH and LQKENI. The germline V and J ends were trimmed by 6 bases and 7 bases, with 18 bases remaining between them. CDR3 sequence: CASSPDGGIIEKLFF. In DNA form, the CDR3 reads TGTGCCAGCTCCCCAGACGGGGGGATAATTGAAAAACTGTTTTTT.

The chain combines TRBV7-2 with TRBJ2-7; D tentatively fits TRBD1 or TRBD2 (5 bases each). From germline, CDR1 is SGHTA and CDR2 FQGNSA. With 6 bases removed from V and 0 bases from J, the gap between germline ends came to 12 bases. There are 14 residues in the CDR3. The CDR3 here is CASSRRDRSYEQYF. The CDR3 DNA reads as TGTGCCAGCAGTCGACGGGACCGCTCCTACGAGCAGTACTTC.

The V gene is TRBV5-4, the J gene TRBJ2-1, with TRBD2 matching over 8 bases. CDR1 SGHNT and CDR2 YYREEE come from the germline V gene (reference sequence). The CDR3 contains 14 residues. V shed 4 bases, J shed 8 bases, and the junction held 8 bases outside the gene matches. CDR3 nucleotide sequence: TGTGCCAGCAGCCGGCCGGGAGGGTGGGATGAGCAGTTCTTC. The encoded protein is CASSRPGGWDEQFF.

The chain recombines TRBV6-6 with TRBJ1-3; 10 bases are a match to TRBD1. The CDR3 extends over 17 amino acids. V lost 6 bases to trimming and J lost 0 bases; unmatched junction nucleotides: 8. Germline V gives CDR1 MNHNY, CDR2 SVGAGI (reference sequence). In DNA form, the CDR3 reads TGTGCCAGCAGCCGAGGACAGGGGGTCTTCTCTGGAAACACCATATATTTT. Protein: CASSRGQGVFSGNTIYF.

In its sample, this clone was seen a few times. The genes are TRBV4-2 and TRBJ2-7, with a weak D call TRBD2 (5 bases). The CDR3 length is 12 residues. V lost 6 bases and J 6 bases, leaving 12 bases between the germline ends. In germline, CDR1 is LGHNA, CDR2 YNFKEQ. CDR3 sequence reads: CASSRRSGEQYF. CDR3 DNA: TGTGCCAGCAGTCGGAGGTCCGGCGAGCAGTACTTC.

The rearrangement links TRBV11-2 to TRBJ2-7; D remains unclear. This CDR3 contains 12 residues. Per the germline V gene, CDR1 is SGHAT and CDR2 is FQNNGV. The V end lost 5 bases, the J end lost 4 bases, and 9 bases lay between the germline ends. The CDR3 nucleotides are TGTGCCAGCAGCAGACAAAAATACGAGCAGTACTTC. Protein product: CASSRQKYEQYF. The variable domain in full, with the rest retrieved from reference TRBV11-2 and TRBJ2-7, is EAGVAQSPRYKIIEKRQSVAFWCNPISGHATLYWYQQILGQGPKLLIQFQNNGVVDDSQLPKDRFSAERLKGVDSTLKIQPAKLEDSAVYLCASSRQKYEQYFGPGTRLTVT.